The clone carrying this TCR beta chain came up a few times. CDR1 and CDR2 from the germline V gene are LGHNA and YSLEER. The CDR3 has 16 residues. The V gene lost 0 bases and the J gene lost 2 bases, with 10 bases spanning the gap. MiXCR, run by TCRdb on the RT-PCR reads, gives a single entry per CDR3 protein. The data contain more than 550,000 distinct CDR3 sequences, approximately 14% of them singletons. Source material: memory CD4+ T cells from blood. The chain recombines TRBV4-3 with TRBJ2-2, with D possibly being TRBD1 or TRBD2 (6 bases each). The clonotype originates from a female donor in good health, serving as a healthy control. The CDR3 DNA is TGCGCCAGCAGCCAAGAGTGGGGGGCAAACACCGGGGAGCTGTTTTTT. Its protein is CASSQEWGANTGELFF.